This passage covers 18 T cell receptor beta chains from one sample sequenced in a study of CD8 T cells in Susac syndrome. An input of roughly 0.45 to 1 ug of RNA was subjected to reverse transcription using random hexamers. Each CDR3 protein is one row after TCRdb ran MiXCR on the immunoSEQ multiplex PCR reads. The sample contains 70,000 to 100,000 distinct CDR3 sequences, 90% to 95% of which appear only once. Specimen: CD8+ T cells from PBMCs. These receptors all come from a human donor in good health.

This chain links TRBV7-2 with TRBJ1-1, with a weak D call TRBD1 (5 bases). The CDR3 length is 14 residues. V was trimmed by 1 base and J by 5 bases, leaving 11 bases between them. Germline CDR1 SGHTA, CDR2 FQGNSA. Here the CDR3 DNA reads TGTGCCAGCAGCTTAGAGCGGGGGGGGACTGAAGCTTTCTTT. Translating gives CASSLERGGTEAFF.

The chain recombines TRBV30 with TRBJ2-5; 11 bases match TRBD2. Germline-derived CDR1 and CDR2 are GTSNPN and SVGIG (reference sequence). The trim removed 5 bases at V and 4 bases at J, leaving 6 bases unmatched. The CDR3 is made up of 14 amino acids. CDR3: CAWDSGGAGETQYF. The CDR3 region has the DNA TGTGCCTGGGATAGCGGGGGGGCCGGAGAGACCCAGTACTTC.

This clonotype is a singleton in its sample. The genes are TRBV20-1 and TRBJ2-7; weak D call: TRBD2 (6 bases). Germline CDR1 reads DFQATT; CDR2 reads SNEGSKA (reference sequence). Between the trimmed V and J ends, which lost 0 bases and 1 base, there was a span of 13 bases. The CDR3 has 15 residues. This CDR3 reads CSARDRAGVSYEQYF. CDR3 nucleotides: TGCAGTGCTAGAGATCGAGCGGGTGTTTCCTACGAGCAGTACTTC.

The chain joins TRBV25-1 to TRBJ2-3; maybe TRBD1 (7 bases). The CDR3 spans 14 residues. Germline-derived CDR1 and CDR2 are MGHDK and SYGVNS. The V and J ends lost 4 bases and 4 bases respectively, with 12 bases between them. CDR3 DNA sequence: TGTGCCAGCAGTGCTGGCAGGGGGGCAGATACGCAGTATTTT. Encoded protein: CASSAGRGADTQYF.

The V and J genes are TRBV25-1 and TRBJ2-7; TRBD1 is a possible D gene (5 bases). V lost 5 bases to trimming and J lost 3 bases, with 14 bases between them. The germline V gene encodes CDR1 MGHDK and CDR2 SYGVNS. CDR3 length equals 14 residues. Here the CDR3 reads CASSSLDTGYEQYF. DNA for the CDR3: TGTGCCAGCAGTTCGTTGGACACAGGCTACGAGCAGTACTTC.

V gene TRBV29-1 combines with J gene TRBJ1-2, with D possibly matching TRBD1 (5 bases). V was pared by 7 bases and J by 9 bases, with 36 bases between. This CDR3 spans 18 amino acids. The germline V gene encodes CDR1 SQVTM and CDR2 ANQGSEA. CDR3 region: CSAFNPLNRDAESHSYTF. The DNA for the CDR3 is TGCAGCGCCTTTAATCCCCTTAACCGGGACGCAGAATCTCACAGCTACACCTTC.

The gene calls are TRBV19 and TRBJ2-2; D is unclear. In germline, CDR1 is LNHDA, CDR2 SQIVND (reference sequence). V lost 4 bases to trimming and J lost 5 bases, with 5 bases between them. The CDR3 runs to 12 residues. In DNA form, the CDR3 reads TGTGCCAGTAGTACCGGGACCGGGGAGCTGTTTTTT. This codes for CASSTGTGELFF.

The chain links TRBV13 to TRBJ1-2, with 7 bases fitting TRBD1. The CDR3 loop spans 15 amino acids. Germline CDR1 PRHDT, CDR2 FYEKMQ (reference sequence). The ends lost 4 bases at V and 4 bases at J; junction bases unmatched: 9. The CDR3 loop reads CASSSRDRYVYGYTF. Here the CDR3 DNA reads TGTGCCAGCAGCTCCAGGGACAGATACGTCTATGGCTACACCTTC.

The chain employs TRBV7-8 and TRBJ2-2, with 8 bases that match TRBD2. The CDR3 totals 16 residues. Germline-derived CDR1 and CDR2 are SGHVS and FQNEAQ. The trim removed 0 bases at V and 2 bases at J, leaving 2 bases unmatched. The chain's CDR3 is CASSLAAGGNTGELFF. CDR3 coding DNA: TGTGCCAGCAGCTTAGCTGCGGGGGGTAACACCGGGGAGCTGTTTTTT.

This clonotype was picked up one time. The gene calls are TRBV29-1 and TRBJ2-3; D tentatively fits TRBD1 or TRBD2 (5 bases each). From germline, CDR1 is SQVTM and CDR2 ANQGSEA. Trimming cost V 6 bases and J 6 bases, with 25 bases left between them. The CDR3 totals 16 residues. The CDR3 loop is CSVPSGTAFSADTQYF. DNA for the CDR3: TGCAGCGTACCCTCCGGGACGGCCTTTTCCGCGGATACGCAGTATTTT.

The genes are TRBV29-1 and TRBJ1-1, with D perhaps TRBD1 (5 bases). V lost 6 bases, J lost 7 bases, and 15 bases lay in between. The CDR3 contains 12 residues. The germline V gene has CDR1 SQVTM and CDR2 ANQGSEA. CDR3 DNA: TGCAGCGTCCCGGACGGGGGAGGTGAAGCTTTCTTT. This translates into CSVPDGGGEAFF.

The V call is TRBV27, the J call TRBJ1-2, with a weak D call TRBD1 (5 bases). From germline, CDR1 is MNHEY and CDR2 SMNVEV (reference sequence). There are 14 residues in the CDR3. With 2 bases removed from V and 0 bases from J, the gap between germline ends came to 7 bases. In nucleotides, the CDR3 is TGTGCCAGCAGTTTAACAGGACCTAACTATGGCTACACCTTC. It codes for CASSLTGPNYGYTF.

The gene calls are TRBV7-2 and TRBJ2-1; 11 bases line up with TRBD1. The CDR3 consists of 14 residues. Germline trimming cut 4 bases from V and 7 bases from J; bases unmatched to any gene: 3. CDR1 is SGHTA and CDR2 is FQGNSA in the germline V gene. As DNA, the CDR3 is TGTGCCAGCAGCTCCCGGGACAGGGGGAATGAGCAGTTCTTC. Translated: CASSSRDRGNEQFF.

The CDR3 region is CSVRTGDTEAFF. The CDR3 nucleotides are TGCAGCGTTAGGACAGGCGACACTGAAGCTTTCTTT. The chain employs TRBV29-1 and TRBJ1-1, with 7 bases lining up with TRBD1. The CDR3 runs to 12 residues. With V trimmed by 5 bases and J by 3 bases, 3 bases remained unmatched. Germline CDR1 SQVTM, CDR2 ANQGSEA.

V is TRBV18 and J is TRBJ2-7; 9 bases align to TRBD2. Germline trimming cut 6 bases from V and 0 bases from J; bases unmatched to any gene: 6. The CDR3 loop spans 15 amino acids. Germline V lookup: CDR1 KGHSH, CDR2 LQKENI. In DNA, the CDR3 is TGTGCCAGCTCCGTGCGGGGGGGTTACTCCTACGAGCAGTACTTC. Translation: CASSVRGGYSYEQYF.

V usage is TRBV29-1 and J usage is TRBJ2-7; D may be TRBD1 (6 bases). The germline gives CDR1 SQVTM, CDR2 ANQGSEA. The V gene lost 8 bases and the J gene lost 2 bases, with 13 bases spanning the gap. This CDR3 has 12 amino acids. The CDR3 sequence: CSIFRDTYEQYF. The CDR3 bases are TGCAGCATTTTCCGGGACACCTACGAGCAGTACTTC.

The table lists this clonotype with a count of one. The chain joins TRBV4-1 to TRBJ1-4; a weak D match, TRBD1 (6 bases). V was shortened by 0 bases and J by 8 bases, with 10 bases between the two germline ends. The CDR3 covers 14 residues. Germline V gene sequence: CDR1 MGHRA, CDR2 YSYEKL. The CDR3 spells CASSQENRAEKLFF. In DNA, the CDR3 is TGCGCCAGCAGCCAAGAAAACAGGGCCGAAAAACTGTTTTTT.

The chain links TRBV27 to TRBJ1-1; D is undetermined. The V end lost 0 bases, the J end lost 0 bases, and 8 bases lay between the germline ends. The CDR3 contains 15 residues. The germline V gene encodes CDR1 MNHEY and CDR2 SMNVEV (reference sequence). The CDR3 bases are TGTGCCAGCAGTTTATCACCAGACATGAACACTGAAGCTTTCTTT. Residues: CASSLSPDMNTEAFF.